This TCR beta chain originates from a study of T cells after yellow fever vaccination. Study-wide points: Clones from primary vaccination mostly reappeared after the booster (less than 98% CD4, less than 90% CD8). Repertoires obtained by FACS sorting could include abundant clonotypes that entered as contaminants from the bulk population.

5'RACE template switching generated TCR cDNA, adding a universal primer site and UMIs. TCRdb called the 5' RACE reads again in MiXCR, with one record for every CDR3 protein. The data show hundreds of thousands of distinct CDR3 sequences, with 11% seen just once and 18% held by the top ten. This CDR3 spans 14 amino acids. V lost 1 base and J 5 bases, leaving 11 bases between the germline ends. Germline values: CDR1 WSHSY, CDR2 SAAADI. This clonotype showed up just a few times. Its antigen remains unidentified. The TCR sequence derives from a man between 18 and 29 years old who received the YFV17D yellow fever vaccine. The chain links TRBV10-2 to TRBJ2-5, with D unclear. Sequencing used PBMCs, obtained on the day of the first yellow fever vaccination. In DNA form, the CDR3 reads TGCGCCAGCAGTGAGTGGTTGACCCGGGAGACCCAGTACTTC. It codes for CASSEWLTRETQYF.